The sequence of this T cell receptor (beta chain) was determined in a study of T-cell memory formation after mild COVID-19 (dated by TCRdb to the early 2020s). Describing the broader study: Most TCR sequence clusters were specific to one of the two donors. Longitudinal TCRalpha and TCRbeta repertoire sequencing tracked T-cell clones expanding and contracting after mild COVID-19 in a couple of donors. Two young, previously healthy adult volunteers, one female and one male, were included in the cohort.

CDR1 and CDR2, looked up from the germline V gene (reference sequence), are SEHNR and FQNEAQ. V trim: 0 bases; J trim: 6 bases; unmatched bases: 7. The CDR3 runs 16 amino acids, cysteine and phenylalanine included. Just the 48-base CDR3 DNA is kept, in frame starting at base 1. Beyond this particular receptor, the publication reports: The second-wave clones that peaked on day 37 were not confirmed to be SARS-CoV-2 specific. From day 15 to 85, contracting clones showed balanced CD4/CD8 phenotypes, whereas a second wave of clones that expanded from day 15 to 37 leaned towards CD4+. The detection of some responding clones in pre-infection memory suggests that pre-existing cross-reactive memory T cells joined the SARS-CoV-2 response. The study included only two mild cases, and larger cohorts that include severe cases with pre-infection samples were judged to be necessary. Contracting CD4+ clones were found mainly in CM and EM memory subsets, while CD8+ clones were enriched in EMRA.

Sequencing was carried out with an Illumina NovaSeq 6000. TCRalpha and TCRbeta cDNA libraries were constructed by 5'RACE with constant-segment primers, with sample barcodes and unique molecular identifiers being introduced. Trizol reagent was used to extract RNA from every sample. The libraries were amplified in two PCR steps, and the second step added a second sample barcode and Illumina TruSeq adapters. Libraries were sequenced on an Illumina NovaSeq with 2 x 150 bp paired-end reads. As for the authors' bioinformatics: The reads were demultiplexed and collapsed into UMI-guided consensus sequences using migec v1.2.7. Using mixcr v2.1.11, UMI consensuses were aligned to TRA and TRB V and J templates and then assembled into clonotypes. Clonotypes were classified as expanded or contracted when called significant by both edgeR and NoisET, with noise models trained on biological replicates. edgeR calls used a false discovery rate-adjusted p below 0.01 and a log2 fold-change threshold of 1. As an exploratory analysis of dynamics, max-normalized trajectories of the 1000 most abundant clonotypes were examined by PCA with hierarchical clustering. Each responding clone was given a CD4 or CD8 phenotype based on the CD4+ and CD8+ repertoires, which had been sequenced separately. The public reads were reprocessed in TCRdb via fastp at Q25 and MiXCR, keeping in-frame beta chains. One record per CDR3 amino acid sequence lists the most common genes and DNA. TCRdb, not the authors, supplied the V and J calls. The table for this sample lists some 450,000 distinct CDR3 sequences; 15% to 25% of them were counted only once. The ten largest clones capture 7.5% to 9.5% of the sample.

PBMCs were isolated by Ficoll-Paque density gradient centrifugation. Points on this clonotype: Which antigen it targets is not known. No per-base quality is available; no much larger clone lies one base away.

The sample was PBMCs or a T cell subset sorted from them (not recorded which). The chain was built from TRBV7-9 and TRBJ1-5, and TRBD1 matches 8 of the central bases. This clonotype was obtained from an adult woman who had mild COVID-19 (a few samples of this study predate the infection). The sample titles of this study are shuffled in the database, so cell type and time point are left out; the donor was told from shared clones. The CDR3 sequence is CASSLARTGSSQPQHF. The bases are TGTGCCAGCAGCTTAGCTCGGACAGGGTCCAGTCAGCCCCAGCATTTT.